This T cell receptor beta chain was found in a study of blood T cells in healthy people across ages. The ends were cut back, 5 bases at V and 7 bases at J, with 14 bases in the middle. The CDR3 is made up of 12 amino acids. Germline CDR1 reads SQVTM; CDR2 reads ANQGSEA. Turning to this clonotype: A read error may be the cause here, since a much bigger clone is one base away.

A sample-barcoded 5' primer and a J-beta primer mix were used in a second PCR of roughly 7 to 11 cycles. Carrying 12 random nucleotides, a template-switch adaptor labeled each individual cDNA molecule. A single record per CDR3 protein comes from TCRdb applying MiXCR to the 5' RACE reads. The table has some 1 million distinct CDR3 sequences, under 55% seen once. This chain joins TRBV29-1 and TRBJ2-5; D possibly corresponds to TRBD2 (5 bases). This clonotype was sampled from a woman between 55 and 75 years old in good health. The source material was blood. DNA for the CDR3: TGCAGCGTTTACGGGGATTCGGGGACCCAGTACTTC. Its translation is CSVYGDSGTQYF. Complete variable domain (other parts from reference TRBV29-1 and TRBJ2-5): SAVISQKPSRDICQRGTSLTIQCQVDSQVTMMFWYRQQPGQSLTLIATANQGSEATYESGFVIDKFPISRPNLTFSTLTVSNMSPEDSSIYLCSVYGDSGTQYFGPGTRLLVL.